These 3 T cell receptor beta chains were all obtained from the same sample, sequenced in a study of CD8 T cells in Susac syndrome. The RNA, about 0.5 to 1 ug, was put through reverse transcription using random hexamers. TCRdb analysed the immunoSEQ multiplex PCR reads with MiXCR anew, one entry per CDR3 protein. Among about 280,000 distinct CDR3 sequences listed, around 83% were seen once. The sample comprised CD8+ T cells from PBMCs. These receptors were collected from a human donor with multiple sclerosis.

V is TRBV9 and J is TRBJ1-6, with D possibly being TRBD1 (5 bases). This CDR3 region has 15 residues. Germline V gene data show CDR1 as SGDLS and CDR2 as YYNGEE. Trimming removed 3 bases at V and 6 bases at J, with 13 bases between. DNA of the CDR3: TGTGCCAGCAGCGATGAGGGGAGGGCTAATTCACCCCTCCACTTT. Residues: CASSDEGRANSPLHF.

J is TRBJ2-5 and V is TRBV28; D unclear. The CDR3 runs to 13 residues. Trimming shortened V by 3 bases and J by 4 bases, and 9 bases separated the two germline ends. Germline CDR1 and CDR2: MDHEN and SYDVKM. CDR3 loop: CASSFGYGETQYF. Written as DNA, the CDR3 is TGTGCCAGCAGTTTTGGGTATGGAGAGACCCAGTACTTC.

The chain employs TRBV10-3 and TRBJ1-5; 8 nucleotides line up with TRBD1. V shed 6 bases and J 3 bases; nucleotides not matched to a gene: 4. Germline-derived CDR1 and CDR2 are ENHRY and SYGVKD. The CDR3 runs 14 residues. CDR3 bases: TGTGCCATCAGGCCGGGACAGGACAATCAGCCCCAGCATTTT. Encoded protein: CAIRPGQDNQPQHF.